This T cell receptor beta chain was identified in a study of spatial heterogeneity in lung cancer. Trimming stripped 2 bases from V and 6 bases from J, with 11 bases between. The CDR3 totals 13 residues. Germline assignment: CDR1 LNHDA and CDR2 SQIVND (reference sequence). At least ten counts were recorded for this clonotype. Unique molecular identifiers, one per molecule, were present on every TCR cDNA molecule. TCRdb fed the 5' RACE reads into MiXCR, producing one record per CDR3 protein. This table holds around 75,000 distinct CDR3 sequences, about an eighth found once. Time point here: sample taken at primary tumor resection. Whole RNA obtained from tumor, nontumor lung or frozen PBMC underwent sequencing without sorting. Samples came from 60 to 75 TRACERx patients with untreated early-stage lung cancer.

The J gene is TRBJ2-7, the V gene TRBV19; D is ambiguous. The sequence derives from a male donor with early-stage non-small cell lung cancer. This material consisted of PBMCs, taken at surgery. The CDR3 is CASSITSWGEQYF. The CDR3 nucleotides read TGTGCCAGTAGTATAACATCCTGGGGCGAGCAGTACTTC. The variable domain in full, completed from reference TRBV19 and TRBJ2-7, reads DGGITQSPKYLFRKEGQNVTLSCEQNLNHDAMYWYRQDPGQGLRLIYYSQIVNDFQKGDIAEGYSVSREKKESFPLTVTSAQKNPTAFYLCASSITSWGEQYFGPGTRLTVT.